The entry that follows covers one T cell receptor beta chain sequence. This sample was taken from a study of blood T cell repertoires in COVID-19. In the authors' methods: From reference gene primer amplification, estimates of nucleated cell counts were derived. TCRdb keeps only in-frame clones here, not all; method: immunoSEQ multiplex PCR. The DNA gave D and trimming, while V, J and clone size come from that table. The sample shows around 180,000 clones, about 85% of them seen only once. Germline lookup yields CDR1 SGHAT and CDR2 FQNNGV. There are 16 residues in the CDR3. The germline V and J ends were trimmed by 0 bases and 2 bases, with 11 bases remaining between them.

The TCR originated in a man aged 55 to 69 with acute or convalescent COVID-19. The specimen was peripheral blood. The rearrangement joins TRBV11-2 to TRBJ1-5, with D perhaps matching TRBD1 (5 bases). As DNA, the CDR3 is TGTGCCAGCAGCTTAGAGGGGGGAAACGGCAATCAGCCCCAGCATTTT. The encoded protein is CASSLEGGNGNQPQHF.